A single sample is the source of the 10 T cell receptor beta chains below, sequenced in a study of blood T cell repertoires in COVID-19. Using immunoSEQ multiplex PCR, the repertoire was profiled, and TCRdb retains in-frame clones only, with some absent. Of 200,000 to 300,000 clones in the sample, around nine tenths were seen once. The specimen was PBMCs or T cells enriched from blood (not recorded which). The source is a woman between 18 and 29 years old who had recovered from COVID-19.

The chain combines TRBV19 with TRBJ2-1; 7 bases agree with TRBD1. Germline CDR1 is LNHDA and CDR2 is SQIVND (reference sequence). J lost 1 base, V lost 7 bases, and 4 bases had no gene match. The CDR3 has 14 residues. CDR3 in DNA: TGTGCCAGTAAGGCAGGGGGATCCTACAATGAGCAGTTCTTC. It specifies CASKAGGSYNEQFF. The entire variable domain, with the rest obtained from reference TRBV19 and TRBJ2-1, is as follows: DGGITQSPKYLFRKEGQNVTLSCEQNLNHDAMYWYRQDPGQGLRLIYYSQIVNDFQKGDIAEGYSVSREKKESFPLTVTSAQKNPTAFYLCASKAGGSYNEQFFGPGTRLTVL.

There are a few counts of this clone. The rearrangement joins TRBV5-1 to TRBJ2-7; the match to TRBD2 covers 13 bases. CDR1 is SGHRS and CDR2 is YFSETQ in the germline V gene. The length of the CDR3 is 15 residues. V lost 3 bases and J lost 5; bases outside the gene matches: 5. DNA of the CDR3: TGCGCCAGCAGCTATCGGACTAGCGGGAGTAACGAGCAGTACTTC. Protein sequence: CASSYRTSGSNEQYF.

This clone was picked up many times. CDR3 in amino acids: CASSPGVNTEAFF. In DNA, the CDR3 is TGTGCCAGCAGCCCAGGGGTGAACACTGAAGCTTTCTTT. This chain links TRBV12-3 or TRBV12-4 with TRBJ1-1, with D possibly being TRBD1 (6 bases). There are 13 residues in the CDR3. The V gene lost 6 bases and the J gene lost 0 bases, with 8 bases spanning the gap.

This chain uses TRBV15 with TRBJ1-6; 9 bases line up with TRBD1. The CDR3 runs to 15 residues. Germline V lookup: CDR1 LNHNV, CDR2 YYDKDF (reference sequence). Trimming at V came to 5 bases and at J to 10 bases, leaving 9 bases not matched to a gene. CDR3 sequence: CATSWGQGDTSPLHF. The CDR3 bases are TGTGCCACCAGCTGGGGACAGGGAGATACGTCACCCCTCCACTTT.

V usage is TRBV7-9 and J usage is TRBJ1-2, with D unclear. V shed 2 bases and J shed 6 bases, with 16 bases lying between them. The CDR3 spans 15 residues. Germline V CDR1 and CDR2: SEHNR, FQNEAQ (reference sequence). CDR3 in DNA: TGTGCCAGCAGCTTAAGTGAGGCAAGGATTAATGGCTACACCTTC. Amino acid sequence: CASSLSEARINGYTF.

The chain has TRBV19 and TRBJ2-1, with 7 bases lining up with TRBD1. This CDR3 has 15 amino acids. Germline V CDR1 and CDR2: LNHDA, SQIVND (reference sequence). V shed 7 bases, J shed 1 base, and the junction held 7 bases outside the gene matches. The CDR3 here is CASKRGQTSYNEQFF. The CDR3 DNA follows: TGTGCCAGTAAAAGGGGGCAAACGTCCTACAATGAGCAGTTCTTC.

The CDR3 coding sequence is TGTGCCAGCTCACCCATGGACAGGGGGACCGTCGGGGAGCTGTTTTTT. Protein: CASSPMDRGTVGELFF. V is TRBV18 and J is TRBJ2-2, with 10 bases identical to TRBD1. This CDR3 comprises 16 residues. With 3 bases clipped from V and 7 bases from J, the junction kept 8 bases outside the gene matches. Germline loops: CDR1 KGHSH, CDR2 LQKENI.

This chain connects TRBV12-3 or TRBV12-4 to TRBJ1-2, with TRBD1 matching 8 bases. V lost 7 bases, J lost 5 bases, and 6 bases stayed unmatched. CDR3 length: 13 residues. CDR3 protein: CASTPDRAYGYTF. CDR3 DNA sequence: TGTGCCAGCACCCCGGACAGGGCATATGGCTACACCTTC.

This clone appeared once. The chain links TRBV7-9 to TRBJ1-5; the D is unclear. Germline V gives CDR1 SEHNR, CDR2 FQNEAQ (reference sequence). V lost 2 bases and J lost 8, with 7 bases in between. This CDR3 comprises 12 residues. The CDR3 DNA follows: TGTGCCAGCAGCTTAATGCAGAAGCCCCAGCATTTT. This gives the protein CASSLMQKPQHF.

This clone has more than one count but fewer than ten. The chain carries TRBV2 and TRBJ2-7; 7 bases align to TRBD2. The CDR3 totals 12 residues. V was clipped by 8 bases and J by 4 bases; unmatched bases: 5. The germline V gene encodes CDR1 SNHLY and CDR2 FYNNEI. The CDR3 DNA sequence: TGTGCCAGCTCGGGGGGTGGGTACGAGCAGTACTTC. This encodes CASSGGGYEQYF.